Many counts were recorded for the clone carrying this T cell receptor beta chain. Its antigen is not identified. This library used about 360 ng RNA and molecular barcoded adaptors spanning alpha/delta and beta/gamma chains. TCRdb redid the calling of the reads with MiXCR, one entry per CDR3 protein. The sample holds about 86,000 distinct CDR3 sequences; 9% to 15% are singletons and the top ten take under 15%. These data come from a study of read filtering for tumor transcriptome and immune sequencing. Study information: IR-seq gave about 3.5 to 10.27 million TCR reads per sample; RNA-seq gave roughly 80 to 1,300. Study results and caveats: The CD138-negative fraction was mixed bone marrow immune cells, not pure T cells. IR-seq captured clonotypes deeper and more reliably than RNA-seq.

The germline V gene encodes CDR1 SQVTM and CDR2 ANQGSEA. The CDR3 length is 15 residues. V dropped 6 bases and J dropped 3; count of bases not matched to a gene: 8. At the time of active disease, bone marrow was collected from every patient. Material for sequencing was a population of CD138-negative cells sorted from bone marrow. The genes are TRBV29-1 and TRBJ1-5; TRBD1 agrees at 10 bases. This sequence originates from a donor at least 40 years old with multiple myeloma. This chain's CDR3 is CSVVPGQGINQPQHF. CDR3 bases: TGCAGCGTCGTACCGGGACAGGGGATCAATCAGCCCCAGCATTTT.